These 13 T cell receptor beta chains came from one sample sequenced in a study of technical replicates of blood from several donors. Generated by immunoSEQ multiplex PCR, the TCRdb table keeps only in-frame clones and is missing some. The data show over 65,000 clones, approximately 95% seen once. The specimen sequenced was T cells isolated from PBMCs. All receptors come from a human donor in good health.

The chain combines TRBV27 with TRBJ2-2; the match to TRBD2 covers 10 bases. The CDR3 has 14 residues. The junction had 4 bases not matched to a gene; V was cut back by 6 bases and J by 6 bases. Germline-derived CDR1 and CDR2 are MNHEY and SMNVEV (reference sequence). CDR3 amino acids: CASRVAGGPGELFF. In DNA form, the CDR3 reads TGTGCCAGCAGGGTAGCGGGAGGTCCCGGGGAGCTGTTTTTT.

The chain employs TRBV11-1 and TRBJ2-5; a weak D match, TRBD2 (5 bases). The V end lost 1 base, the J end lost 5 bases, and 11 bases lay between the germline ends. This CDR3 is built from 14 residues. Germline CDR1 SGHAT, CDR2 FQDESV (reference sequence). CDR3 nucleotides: TGTGCCAGCAGCTTAGAATTGAGGGTTGAGACCCAGTACTTC. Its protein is CASSLELRVETQYF.

CDR3: CASSVVDSITDTQYF. CDR3 sequence (DNA): TGTGCCAGCAGCGTAGTAGACAGTATCACAGATACGCAGTATTTT. The chain has TRBV9 and TRBJ2-3, with TRBD1 as a possible D gene (5 bases). The CDR3 loop spans 15 amino acids. V dropped 0 bases and J dropped 2 bases, with 10 bases sitting between them. CDR1 is SGDLS, CDR2 YYNGEE, per germline.

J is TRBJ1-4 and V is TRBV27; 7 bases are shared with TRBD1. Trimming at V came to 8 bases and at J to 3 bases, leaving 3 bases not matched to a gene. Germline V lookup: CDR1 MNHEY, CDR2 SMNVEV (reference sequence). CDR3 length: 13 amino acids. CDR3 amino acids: CASGTVANEKLFF. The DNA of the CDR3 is TGTGCCAGCGGGACAGTTGCTAATGAAAAACTGTTTTTT.

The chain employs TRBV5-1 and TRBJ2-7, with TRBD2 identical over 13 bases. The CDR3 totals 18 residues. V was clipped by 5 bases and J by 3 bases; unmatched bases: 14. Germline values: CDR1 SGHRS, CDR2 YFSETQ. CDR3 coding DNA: TGCGCCAGCAGTCGGGGGACTAGCGGGGTCCAACGAGGCTACGAGCAGTACTTC. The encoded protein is CASSRGTSGVQRGYEQYF.

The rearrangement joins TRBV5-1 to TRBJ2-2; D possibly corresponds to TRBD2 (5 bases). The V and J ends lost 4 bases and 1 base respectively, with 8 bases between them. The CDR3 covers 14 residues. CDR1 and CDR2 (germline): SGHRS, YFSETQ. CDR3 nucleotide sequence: TGCGCCAGCAGCGAGCGGATGAACACCGGGGAGCTGTTTTTT. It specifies CASSERMNTGELFF.

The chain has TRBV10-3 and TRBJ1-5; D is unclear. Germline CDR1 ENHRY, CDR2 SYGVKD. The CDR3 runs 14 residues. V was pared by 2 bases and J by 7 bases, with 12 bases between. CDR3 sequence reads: CAISEDSGWQPQHF. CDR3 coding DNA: TGTGCCATCAGTGAGGATTCGGGTTGGCAGCCCCAGCATTTT.

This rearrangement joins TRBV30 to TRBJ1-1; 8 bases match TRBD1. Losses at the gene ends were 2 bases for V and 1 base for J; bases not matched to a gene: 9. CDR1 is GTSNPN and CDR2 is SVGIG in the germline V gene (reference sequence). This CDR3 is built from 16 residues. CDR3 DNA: TGTGCCTGGAGTCGTATCGACAGGGGAGGGAACACTGAAGCTTTCTTT. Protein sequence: CAWSRIDRGGNTEAFF.

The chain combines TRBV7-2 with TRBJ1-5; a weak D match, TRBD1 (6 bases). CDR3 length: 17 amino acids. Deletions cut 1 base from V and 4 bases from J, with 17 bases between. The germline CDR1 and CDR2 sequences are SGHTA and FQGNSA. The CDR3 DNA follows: TGTGCCAGCAGCTTAGTGGGAGGGGGTTTGGAAAATCAGCCCCAGCATTTT. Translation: CASSLVGGGLENQPQHF.

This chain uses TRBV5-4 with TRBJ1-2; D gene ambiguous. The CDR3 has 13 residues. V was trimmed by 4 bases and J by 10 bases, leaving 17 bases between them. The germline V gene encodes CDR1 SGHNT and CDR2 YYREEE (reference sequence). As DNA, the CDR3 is TGTGCCAGCAGCACCGCCGCGGAGGGAGACTACACCTTC. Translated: CASSTAAEGDYTF.

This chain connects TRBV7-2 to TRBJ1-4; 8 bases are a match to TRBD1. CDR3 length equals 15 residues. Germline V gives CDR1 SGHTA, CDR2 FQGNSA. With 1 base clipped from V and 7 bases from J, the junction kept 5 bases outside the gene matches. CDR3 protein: CASSLGQGWIEKLFF. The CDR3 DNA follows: TGTGCCAGCAGCTTAGGACAGGGGTGGATTGAAAAACTGTTTTTT.

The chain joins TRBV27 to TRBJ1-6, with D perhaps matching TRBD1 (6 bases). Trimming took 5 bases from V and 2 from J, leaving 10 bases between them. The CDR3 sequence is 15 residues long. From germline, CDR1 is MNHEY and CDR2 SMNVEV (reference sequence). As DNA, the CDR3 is TGTGCCAGCAGTAAAGGACAGCCCTATAATTCACCCCTCCACTTT. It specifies CASSKGQPYNSPLHF.

CDR3 region: CASSIGTGGDQPQHF. CDR3 DNA sequence: TGCGCCAGCAGCATAGGGACAGGGGGCGATCAGCCCCAGCATTTT. V is TRBV4-1 and J is TRBJ1-5; 12 nucleotides line up with TRBD1. The CDR3 totals 15 residues. The germline gives CDR1 MGHRA, CDR2 YSYEKL. V was pared by 5 bases and J by 5 bases, with 4 bases of the junction left unmatched.